This T cell receptor beta chain emerged from a study of blood T cell repertoires in COVID-19. For the study at large: Donors in the United States, Italy and Spain gave samples during acute or convalescent COVID-19.

This CDR3 spans 15 amino acids. Trimming removed 0 bases from V and 8 bases from J, with 14 bases in between. The germline V gene encodes CDR1 LGHNA and CDR2 YSLEER. A Seattle source enrolled patients during active infection and followed them longitudinally. Per the study methods: Reference gene primers were amplified, and this amplification served to estimate nucleated cell counts. The assay was immunoSEQ multiplex PCR, and TCRdb's table has in-frame clones only and misses some. That table is the source of V, J and clone size, and D and trimming were worked out from the DNA. The sample lists 350,000 or so clones, roughly 86% seen once, with under 11% in the top ten.

Sequencing was carried out using peripheral blood. The rearrangement joins TRBV4-3 to TRBJ2-1; possibly TRBD2 for D (6 bases). This sequence was found in a woman in her twenties or thirties with COVID-19, enrolled during active disease. This CDR3 reads CASSQDWDFLDEQFF. In DNA, the CDR3 is TGCGCCAGCAGCCAAGATTGGGACTTCTTGGATGAGCAGTTCTTC.